The source of this TCR beta chain is a study of shared clonotypes between healthy human individuals. Comment on this clone: Its target is unknown.

How the authors handled the data: Because ImmunoSEQ provided only junction sequences with no quality scores, the filtering differed. Measured with immunoSEQ multiplex PCR; TCRdb has only the in-frame clones, and not every one. D and trimming come from the DNA, and the V and J calls and clone size come from that table. Here the sample spans around 690,000 clones, less than 95% being singletons. The study's findings and limits: Among donors, the sharing of clonotypes was expected to be influenced by sequencing depth. The study found roughly 5% of naive CD4 clonotypes shared across several donors. Generally, naive subsets (rather than memory subsets) showed larger estimated richness.

This CDR3 is 16 amino acids long. The germline V gene has CDR1 SQVTM and CDR2 ANQGSEA. V gave up 7 bases and J gave up 8 bases; unmatched junction bases: 16. V usage is TRBV29-1 and J usage is TRBJ2-1, with 11 bases aligning to TRBD1. The TCR sequence derives from a man between 18 and 35 years old in good health. Some clones in this sample may be carry-over from other donors' samples. Sequences were obtained from memory CD8+ T cells from PBMCs. The subset: CD45RO+ cells pooled with CCR7-negative TemRA cells. CDR3 in DNA: TGCAGCGCCAACATTCCTGGACAGGGGGCAATGGATGAGCAGTTCTTC. The encoded protein is CSANIPGQGAMDEQFF.